The present T cell receptor beta chain was sequenced within a study of cytomegalovirus exposure and HLA in healthy donors (dated by TCRdb to about 2017). About the investigation overall: A later analysis indicated that the 120 or so validation repertoires were generated on the platform also employed for the 720 or so repertoires of the first cohort. The study aimed to test whether signatures of past pathogen exposure could be identified by cataloging public T cell receptors. In addition to the first cohort of hundreds of subjects, a separate validation cohort of approximately 110 different subjects was used. To predict cytomegalovirus infection status, the study combined high-throughput TCR immunosequencing, statistical association of individual TCRs with disease status, and machine learning.

To note about this clone: It lacks a known antigen. Within one base of it there is no much larger clone, and no base qualities were kept.

Points the paper makes about the study in general: A few of the identified cytomegalovirus-associated TCR beta chains were confirmed in vitro to be specific for cytomegalovirus antigens. In a later analysis, TCRs clustered in the first cohort were found to also tend to co-occur in the roughly 120 validation repertoires, with roughly 93% of cluster scores above 0. The authors suggested that the approach could potentially be generalized to other disease states and immunological phenotypes. A later analysis lacked HLA typing for the validation cohort, so it scored co-occurrence in that cohort across all 110 or so repertoires. While some public TCRs were present in many individuals, most TCR sequences turned up only very rarely across donors. In both the original and validation cohorts, the classifier was reported to diagnose cytomegalovirus status with high specificity and sensitivity. In the study, about 150 TCR beta chains were listed as associated with cytomegalovirus.

The donors belonged to the validation cohort of 90 to 150 subjects, which was separate from the roughly 670-subject first cohort. Library preparation used the immunoSEQ multiplex PCR assay. As for how the authors treated the data: To diagnose cytomegalovirus status from the catalog of TCR beta chain sequences, a statistical classification framework was built. In TCRdb, the immuneACCESS table is reduced to in-frame sequences with V and J assigned. These tables do not hold every clone; where another copy was compared, an unresolved V gene accounts for under half, and the others remain unexplained. V and J calls and clone size are as listed in that table; D and trimming were resolved from the DNA. The sample includes about 190,000 clones, with 84% observed a single time. The ten largest clones represent roughly 6.5% of the sample. The CDR3 goes from the cysteine to the phenylalanine over 12 residues. Only the CDR3 region is kept as DNA, spanning 36 bases read in frame from base 1. V gives up 8 bases and J gives up 8 bases, and the segment between their germline ends measures 15 bases. As encoded in the germline V gene, CDR1 is MDHEN while CDR2 is SYDVKM.

The receptor was isolated from a man in his late teens or twenties in good health and CMV-seropositive. The sample comprised PBMCs. The chain joins TRBV28 to TRBJ1-1, and perhaps TRBD1 as D gene, on 5 matching bases. The sequenced DNA: TGTGCCAGCCGGCTCTGGGGGGGAGAAGCTTTCTTT. This is translated as CASRLWGGEAFF. The full variable domain, completed from the reference TRBV28 and TRBJ1-1 proteins outside the CDR3, reads DVKVTQSSRYLVKRTGEKVFLECVQDMDHENMFWYRQDPGLGLRLIYFSYDVKMKEKGDIPEGYSVSREKKERFSLILESASTNQTSMYLCASRLWGGEAFFGQGTRLTVV.